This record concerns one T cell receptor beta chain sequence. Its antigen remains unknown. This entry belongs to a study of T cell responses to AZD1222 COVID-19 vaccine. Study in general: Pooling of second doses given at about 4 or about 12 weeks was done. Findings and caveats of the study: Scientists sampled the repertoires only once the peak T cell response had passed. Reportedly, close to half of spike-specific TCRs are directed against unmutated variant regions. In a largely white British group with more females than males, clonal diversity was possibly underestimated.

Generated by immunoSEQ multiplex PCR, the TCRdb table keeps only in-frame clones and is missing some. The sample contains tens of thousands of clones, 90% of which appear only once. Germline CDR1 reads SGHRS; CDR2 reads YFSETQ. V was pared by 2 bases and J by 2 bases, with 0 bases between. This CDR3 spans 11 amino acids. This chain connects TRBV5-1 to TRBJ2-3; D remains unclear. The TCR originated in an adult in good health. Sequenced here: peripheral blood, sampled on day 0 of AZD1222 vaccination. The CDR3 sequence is CASSFTDTQYF. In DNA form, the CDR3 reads TGCGCCAGCAGCTTCACAGATACGCAGTATTTT.